Presented here are 4 T cell receptor beta chains from one specimen sequenced in a study of T cell repertoires in cytomegalovirus infection. One entry per CDR3 protein, called by TCRdb with MiXCR from the reads. The repertoire holds over 300,000 distinct CDR3 sequences, with under 20% as singletons. Sequenced input: PBMCs. The receptors shown here come from a human donor in good health (CMV status not recorded). Some clones in this sample may be carry-over from other donors' samples.

This rearrangement joins TRBV25-1 to TRBJ2-3; weak D call: TRBD2 (5 bases). Germline V CDR1 and CDR2: MGHDK, SYGVNS. CDR3 size: 11 residues. V was clipped by 8 bases and J by 10 bases, with 13 bases between them. This CDR3 is CASSLEGPQYF. The CDR3 nucleotides are TGTGCCAGCTCCTTAGAGGGCCCGCAGTATTTT.

This clonotype turned up a few times. V usage is TRBV20-1 and J usage is TRBJ1-5, with 8 nucleotides matching TRBD1. Losses at the gene ends were 2 bases for V and 5 bases for J; bases not matched to a gene: 5. CDR3 length equals 14 residues. Germline V gene lookup returns CDR1 DFQATT and CDR2 SNEGSKA (reference sequence). DNA of the CDR3: TGCAGTGCTAGAAGGACAGGGATATATCAGCCCCAGCATTTT. Its translation is CSARRTGIYQPQHF.

There are many counts of this clonotype. The gene calls are TRBV19 and TRBJ1-1; no clear D gene. Germline V gene data show CDR1 as LNHDA and CDR2 as SQIVND (reference sequence). V was shortened by 4 bases and J by 1 base, with 10 bases between the two germline ends. The CDR3 is 14 amino acids. Written as DNA, the CDR3 is TGTGCCAGTAGTAAAGAAAACTCGAACACTGAAGCTTTCTTT. Translating it yields CASSKENSNTEAFF.

The J gene is TRBJ1-1, the V gene TRBV7-9, with D hard to call. Germline lookup yields CDR1 SEHNR and CDR2 FQNEAQ (reference sequence). V lost 8 bases and J lost 5, with 15 bases in between. This CDR3 has 13 residues. The CDR3 nucleotides are TGTGCCAGCTGTCGCGGAACGGGGACTGAAGCTTTCTTT. Amino acid sequence: CASCRGTGTEAFF.